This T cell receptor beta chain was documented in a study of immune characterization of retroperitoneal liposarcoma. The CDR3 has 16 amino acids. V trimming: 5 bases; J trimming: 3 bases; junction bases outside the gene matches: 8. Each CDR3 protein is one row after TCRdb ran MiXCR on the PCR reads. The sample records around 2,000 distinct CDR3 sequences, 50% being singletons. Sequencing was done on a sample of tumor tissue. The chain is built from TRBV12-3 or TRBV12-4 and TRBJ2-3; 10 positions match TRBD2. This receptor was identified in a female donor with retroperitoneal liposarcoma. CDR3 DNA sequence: TGTGCCAGCAGTATCCAAAGCGGGAGGGATACAGATACGCAGTATTTT. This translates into CASSIQSGRDTDTQYF.